The 32 T cell receptor beta chains given below trace back to one sample, sequenced in a study of cytomegalovirus exposure and HLA in healthy donors. PCR employed 60 Vbeta and 13 Jbeta primers. The method was immunoSEQ multiplex PCR; TCRdb's version includes in-frame clones alone and lacks a portion of them. The profile shows 150,000 to 200,000 clones, just over 75% of them singletons. The specimen was PBMCs. These receptors originate from a woman in her twenties or thirties in good health and CMV-seropositive.

The CDR3 nucleotides read TGTGCCAGCAGGGGGGACAGGGGCAACACCGGGGAGCTGTTTTTT. This codes for CASRGDRGNTGELFF. The rearrangement joins TRBV2 to TRBJ2-2, with 10 nucleotides matching TRBD1. Germline lookup yields CDR1 SNHLY and CDR2 FYNNEI. V lost 6 bases and J lost 2; bases outside the gene matches: 3. The CDR3 length is 15 residues.

The chain links TRBV5-1 to TRBJ1-1; the D gene is possibly TRBD1 (5 bases). The CDR3 consists of 16 residues. Trimming took 3 bases from V and 1 from J, leaving 16 bases between them. Germline-derived CDR1 and CDR2 are SGHRS and YFSETQ. In nucleotides, the CDR3 is TGCGCCAGCAGCTCCGCCTGGGGGGAATCGAACACTGAAGCTTTCTTT. As protein: CASSSAWGESNTEAFF. The full variable domain, completed using reference TRBV5-1 and TRBJ1-1, is KAGVTQTPRYLIKTRGQQVTLSCSPISGHRSVSWYQQTPGQGLQFLFEYFSETQRNKGNFPGRFSGRQFSNSRSEMNVSTLELGDSALYLCASSSAWGESNTEAFFGQGTRLTVV.

The chain employs TRBV30 and TRBJ2-7, with D possibly matching TRBD2 (6 bases). CDR1 and CDR2 from the germline V gene are GTSNPN and SVGIG (reference sequence). This CDR3 has 13 amino acids. CDR3 in DNA: TGTGCTGGAGGGAATTTGGGGGGCTACGAGCAGTACTTC. Encoded protein: CAGGNLGGYEQYF.

The chain is built from TRBV7-3 and TRBJ2-5; 10 nucleotides match TRBD2. The trim removed 5 bases at V and 2 bases at J, leaving 5 bases unmatched. The V gene's germline CDR1 is SGHTA and CDR2 FQGTGA. The CDR3 loop spans 15 amino acids. CDR3 nucleotide sequence: TGTGCCAGCAGCCCGGGACTAGCGTATCAAGAGACCCAGTACTTC. As protein: CASSPGLAYQETQYF.

The V call is TRBV5-1, the J call TRBJ1-1, with 7 bases lining up with TRBD1. The CDR3 spans 15 residues. J gave up 4 bases and V 4 bases, and 10 bases lay outside the gene matches. Germline CDR1 SGHRS, CDR2 YFSETQ. The CDR3 nucleotides are TGCGCCAGCAGCCTAGCATTACAGGGGAGCACTGAAGCTTTCTTT. It translates to CASSLALQGSTEAFF.

Comments on this clone: It is likely a read error, because the conserved phenylalanine at the end of the CDR3 is missing. No DNA is shown, since the ends of the CDR3 on it are uncertain; the CDR3 is the one TCRdb lists. The chain carries TRBV20-1 and TRBJ1-4; the D call of TRBD1 is as the table states it, not checked on the DNA. The CDR3 length is 10 residues, termini included. Germline values: CDR1 DFQATT, CDR2 SNEGSKA (reference sequence). The CDR3 reads CSARGQGILY.

The V and J genes are TRBV6-5 and TRBJ2-1; TRBD2 agrees at 13 bases. The CDR3 spans 15 residues. J lost 6 bases, V lost 4 bases, and 3 bases had no gene match. CDR1 is MNHEY, CDR2 SVGAGI, per germline. CDR3 bases: TGTGCCAGCAGTTCCGGGACTAGCGGGATCAATGAGCAGTTCTTC. The encoded protein is CASSSGTSGINEQFF.

This chain uses TRBV4-3 with TRBJ1-2; no reliable D call. This CDR3 has 15 amino acids. CDR1 is LGHNA and CDR2 is YSLEER in the germline V gene. Between the trimmed V and J ends, which lost 0 bases and 1 base, there was a span of 9 bases. Written as DNA, the CDR3 is TGCGCCAGCAGCCAAGAACAGATGATTAACTATGGCTACACCTTC. Protein: CASSQEQMINYGYTF.

The genes are TRBV6-1 and TRBJ2-5, with D perhaps TRBD2 (7 bases). In germline, CDR1 is MNHNS, CDR2 SASEGT. CDR3 length: 15 residues. V was trimmed by 6 bases and J by 1 base, leaving 15 bases between them. Written as DNA, the CDR3 is TGTGCCAGCAGCTCAAGGGGGGGGATCCAAGAGACCCAGTACTTC. It is translated as CASSSRGGIQETQYF.

The genes are TRBV27 and TRBJ1-2, with TRBD1 as a possible D gene (6 bases). CDR1 and CDR2 (germline): MNHEY, SMNVEV (reference sequence). Trimming stripped 0 bases from V and 8 bases from J, with 10 bases between. CDR3 length: 13 residues. For the CDR3, the DNA is TGTGCCAGCAGTTTATCGGGGGCAGGGGGCTACACCTTC. Amino acid sequence: CASSLSGAGGYTF.

This rearrangement joins TRBV2 to TRBJ2-7, with D uncertain. V lost 2 bases, J lost 3 bases, and 8 bases lay in between. The CDR3 consists of 13 residues. CDR1 and CDR2 from the germline V gene are SNHLY and FYNNEI. CDR3 sequence (DNA): TGTGCCAGCAGTGAAAACGCAGGCTACGAGCAGTACTTC. Encoded protein: CASSENAGYEQYF.

This chain links TRBV15 with TRBJ2-1; 15 bases fit TRBD2. The CDR3 is made up of 17 amino acids. The V gene's germline CDR1 is LNHNV and CDR2 YYDKDF (reference sequence). V trimming: 0 bases; J trimming: 7 bases; junction bases outside the gene matches: 4. The CDR3 region has the DNA TGTGCCACCAGCAGAGATTTAGGGACTAGCGGGAGGAATGAGCAGTTCTTC. It encodes CATSRDLGTSGRNEQFF.

The chain uses TRBV5-6 and TRBJ1-5; 10 bases fit TRBD1. Trimming cost V 4 bases and J 5 bases; bases outside gene matches: 6. The length of the CDR3 is 15 residues. Germline V CDR1 and CDR2: SGHDT, YYEEEE. The CDR3 DNA sequence: TGTGCCAGCAGCCCACGACAGGGGGCGGATCAGCCCCAGCATTTT. It translates to CASSPRQGADQPQHF.

The chain couples TRBV11-3 to TRBJ2-3; 7 nucleotides match TRBD1. The CDR3 runs to 16 residues. Germline CDR1 reads SGHNT; CDR2 reads YENEEA. Trimming removed 5 bases from V and 1 base from J; junction bases left unmatched: 9. The CDR3 here is CASSPRDSSGTDTQYF. As DNA, the CDR3 is TGTGCCAGCAGCCCACGGGACAGTTCTGGCACAGATACGCAGTATTTT. Together with reference TRBV11-3 and TRBJ2-3, the CDR3 gives the full variable domain: EAGVVQSPRYKIIEKKQPVAFWCNPISGHNTLYWYLQNLGQGPELLIRYENEEAVDDSQLPKDRFSAERLKGVDSTLKIQPAELGDSAVYLCASSPRDSSGTDTQYFGPGTRLTVL.

The V call is TRBV29-1, the J call TRBJ2-5; D is unresolved. CDR3 length equals 9 residues. V shed 0 bases and J shed 13 bases, with 6 bases lying between them. The V gene's germline CDR1 is SQVTM and CDR2 ANQGSEA. The CDR3, as DNA: TGCAGCGTTGAAGAAGCCATGTACTTC. Amino acids: CSVEEAMYF. Full variable domain (missing parts from reference TRBV29-1 and TRBJ2-5): SAVISQKPSRDICQRGTSLTIQCQVDSQVTMMFWYRQQPGQSLTLIATANQGSEATYESGFVIDKFPISRPNLTFSTLTVSNMSPEDSSIYLCSVEEAMYFGPGTRLLVL.

The chain has TRBV5-6 and TRBJ2-3, with 7 bases lining up with TRBD2. After removal of 0 bases from V and 4 bases from J, the junction contained 5 bases not matched to a gene. The germline V gene has CDR1 SGHDT and CDR2 YYEEEE. CDR3 size: 15 residues. The CDR3 sequence is CASSLVTGGPDTQYF. The CDR3 DNA reads TGTGCCAGCAGCTTGGTAACGGGAGGCCCAGATACGCAGTATTTT. Full variable domain (rest looked up from reference TRBV5-6 and TRBJ2-3): DAGVTQSPTHLIKTRGQQVTLRCSPKSGHDTVSWYQQALGQGPQFIFQYYEEEERQRGNFPDRFSGHQFPNYSSELNVNALLLGDSALYLCASSLVTGGPDTQYFGPGTRLTVL.

This sequence joins TRBV4-3 and TRBJ2-2, with 8 bases matching TRBD1. J was trimmed by 5 bases and V by 0 bases; bases with no gene match: 5. CDR1 and CDR2 (germline): LGHNA, YSLEER. The CDR3 contains 16 residues. The CDR3 region is CASSQDRDRGTGELFF. The CDR3 DNA sequence: TGCGCCAGCAGCCAAGATCGAGACAGGGGAACCGGGGAGCTGTTTTTT.

The chain carries TRBV5-1 and TRBJ2-5; 16 positions match TRBD2. V lost 4 bases, J lost 5 bases, and 8 bases stayed unmatched. In germline, CDR1 is SGHRS, CDR2 YFSETQ. The CDR3 has 17 amino acids. The CDR3 loop reads CASSGGTSGRALETQYF. In DNA, the CDR3 is TGCGCCAGCAGCGGCGGGACTAGCGGGAGGGCCCTGGAGACCCAGTACTTC.

This clone showed up just a few times. This sequence joins TRBV13 and TRBJ2-3; the D gene is possibly TRBD1 (5 bases). This CDR3 has 17 amino acids. Deletions cut 5 bases from V and 5 bases from J, with 23 bases between. Germline V CDR1 and CDR2: PRHDT, FYEKMQ (reference sequence). CDR3 DNA sequence: TGTGCCAGCAGCCCCCCTTCGGGCAGGGTCGTGGGAGATACGCAGTATTTT. This translates into CASSPPSGRVVGDTQYF. The whole variable domain, remainder taken from reference TRBV13 and TRBJ2-3, is AAGVIQSPRHLIKEKRETATLKCYPIPRHDTVYWYQQGPGQDPQFLISFYEKMQSDKGSIPDRFSAQQFSDYHSELNMSSLELGDSALYFCASSPPSGRVVGDTQYFGPGTRLTVL.

This chain connects TRBV30 to TRBJ2-7, with a possible D match to TRBD2 (6 bases). Looked up from germline, CDR1 is GTSNPN and CDR2 is SVGIG (reference sequence). V gave up 3 bases and J gave up 5 bases, with 11 bases separating them. This CDR3 region has 12 residues. As DNA, the CDR3 is TGTGCCTGGAGCCCAGGGAGGAACGAGCAGTACTTC. Amino acid sequence: CAWSPGRNEQYF.

This sequence joins TRBV7-9 and TRBJ2-7; 10 bases match TRBD1. CDR3 length: 15 amino acids. The ends lost 6 bases at V and 6 bases at J; junction bases unmatched: 11. Germline V CDR1 and CDR2: SEHNR, FQNEAQ (reference sequence). This chain's CDR3 is CASSWGQGSLGEQYF. CDR3 DNA: TGTGCCAGCAGTTGGGGACAGGGGAGTTTAGGCGAGCAGTACTTC.

The chain links TRBV6-6 to TRBJ2-2; TRBD2 agrees at 8 bases. CDR3 size: 16 residues. CDR1 is MNHNY, CDR2 SVGAGI, per germline (reference sequence). V was clipped by 6 bases and J by 5 bases; unmatched bases: 11. DNA of the CDR3: TGTGCCAGCAGCACCGGGAGGGGGAGGGGGACCGGGGAGCTGTTTTTT. Translation: CASSTGRGRGTGELFF.

CDR3 amino acids: CASSGDRDQPQHF. CDR3 sequence (DNA): TGTGCCAGCAGTGGGGACAGGGACCAGCCCCAGCATTTT. The chain combines TRBV6-1 with TRBJ1-5; 9 positions match TRBD1. The CDR3 consists of 13 residues. J gave up 7 bases and V 4 bases, and 2 bases lay outside the gene matches. In germline, CDR1 is MNHNS, CDR2 SASEGT.

The CDR3 region is CASSVGDRQGEKLFF. The CDR3 nucleotides are TGTGCCAGCAGCGTAGGAGACAGACAAGGTGAAAAACTGTTTTTT. V and J are TRBV9 and TRBJ1-4; D perhaps matches TRBD1 (5 bases). Germline V gene sequence: CDR1 SGDLS, CDR2 YYNGEE. V lost 0 bases and J 7 bases, leaving 13 bases between the germline ends. The CDR3 consists of 15 residues. The entire variable domain, with the rest obtained from reference TRBV9 and TRBJ1-4, is as follows: DSGVTQTPKHLITATGQRVTLRCSPRSGDLSVYWYQQSLDQGLQFLIQYYNGEERAKGNILERFSAQQFPDLHSELNLSSLELGDSALYFCASSVGDRQGEKLFFGSGTQLSVL.

V gene TRBV29-1 combines with J gene TRBJ2-7; D gene ambiguous. The V end was cut by 0 bases, the J end by 4 bases, with 7 bases between. This CDR3 contains 12 residues. The germline CDR1 and CDR2 sequences are SQVTM and ANQGSEA. CDR3 amino acids: CSVEESLYEQYF. In DNA, the CDR3 is TGCAGCGTTGAAGAGAGTCTATACGAGCAGTACTTC.

The chain carries TRBV19 and TRBJ1-5, with D perhaps TRBD1 (5 bases). Germline values: CDR1 LNHDA, CDR2 SQIVND (reference sequence). Trimming removed 7 bases from V and 9 bases from J, with 16 bases in between. CDR3 size: 13 residues. The CDR3 region is CASMPGGIGPQHF. CDR3 nucleotides: TGTGCCAGTATGCCGGGGGGAATTGGGCCCCAGCATTTT.

The chain links TRBV30 to TRBJ2-4; possibly TRBD2 for D (8 bases). Germline CDR1 and CDR2: GTSNPN and SVGIG (reference sequence). Deletions cut 4 bases from V and 0 bases from J, with 28 bases between. CDR3 length: 20 residues. The CDR3: CAWIFSPSGRGGLAKNIQYF. The CDR3 nucleotides read TGTGCCTGGATCTTTTCCCCCAGCGGGAGAGGGGGCCTAGCCAAAAACATTCAGTACTTC. Full variable domain (outside the CDR3, taken from reference TRBV30 and TRBJ2-4): SQTIHQWPATLVQPVGSPLSLECTVEGTSNPNLYWYRQAAGRGLQLLFYSVGIGQISSEVPQNLSASRPQDRQFILSSKKLLLSDSGFYLCAWIFSPSGRGGLAKNIQYFGAGTRLSVL.

The chain has TRBV6-5 and TRBJ2-1; 7 nucleotides match TRBD2. The CDR3 loop spans 16 amino acids. Germline CDR1 and CDR2: MNHEY and SVGAGI. Germline trimming cut 2 bases from V and 5 bases from J; bases unmatched to any gene: 9. The CDR3 DNA is TGTGCCAGCAGTTACGATGGCGGGAGTGGGCACAATGAGCAGTTCTTC. Its protein is CASSYDGGSGHNEQFF.

The genes are TRBV19 and TRBJ2-5; 9 bases fit TRBD1. Trimming removed 4 bases from V and 5 bases from J; junction bases left unmatched: 5. The CDR3 runs to 14 residues. CDR1 is LNHDA and CDR2 is SQIVND in the germline V gene (reference sequence). As DNA, the CDR3 is TGTGCCAGTAGTACCGGACAGGGGATGGAGACCCAGTACTTC. Its translation: CASSTGQGMETQYF. The whole variable domain, remainder taken from reference TRBV19 and TRBJ2-5, is DGGITQSPKYLFRKEGQNVTLSCEQNLNHDAMYWYRQDPGQGLRLIYYSQIVNDFQKGDIAEGYSVSREKKESFPLTVTSAQKNPTAFYLCASSTGQGMETQYFGPGTRLLVL.

The chain employs TRBV28 and TRBJ1-1, with TRBD1 as a possible D gene (5 bases). CDR3 length: 14 residues. Trimming stripped 4 bases from V and 1 base from J, with 10 bases between. Germline CDR1 and CDR2: MDHEN and SYDVKM. The CDR3: CASSWDGGNTEAFF. CDR3 nucleotides: TGTGCCAGCAGTTGGGACGGGGGGAACACTGAAGCTTTCTTT.

This chain joins TRBV29-1 and TRBJ2-7; tentative D call: TRBD1 (5 bases). Germline V gene lookup returns CDR1 SQVTM and CDR2 ANQGSEA. Trimming pared 6 bases from V and 1 base from J, leaving 13 bases between. The CDR3 covers 13 residues. The CDR3 DNA follows: TGCAGCGTATCGCAGGGCCAATCCTACGAGCAGTACTTC. Its protein is CSVSQGQSYEQYF.

This clone was counted between two and nine times. The chain has TRBV14 and TRBJ1-1; D perhaps matches TRBD1 (6 bases). This CDR3 has 15 amino acids. CDR1 and CDR2 (germline): SGHDN, FVKESK. V lost 4 bases, J lost 3 bases, and 15 bases lay in between. The CDR3 protein is CASSPTGTGYTEAFF. The CDR3 DNA follows: TGTGCCAGCAGCCCAACAGGGACGGGGTACACTGAAGCTTTCTTT.